This T cell receptor beta chain was sequenced in a study of cytomegalovirus exposure and HLA in healthy donors. On this clone: Antigen: not known. A read error may produce the germline difference seen at one junction end.

Researchers ran the PCR with 60 Vbeta and 13 Jbeta primers. Produced via immunoSEQ multiplex PCR; TCRdb's table is partial and in-frame only. The sample carries some 120,000 clones, around three quarters recorded once. General study results and limits: Some V segments could not be told apart, so they were left out, TRBV6-2 and TRBV6-3 among them.

This CDR3 comprises 15 residues. Germline V gene data show CDR1 as MNHNY and CDR2 as SVGAGI (reference sequence). The genes are TRBV6-6 and TRBJ1-6, with TRBD1 matching over 7 bases. The source is a middle-aged woman in good health and CMV-seronegative. Sequenced input: PBMCs. CDR3 in amino acids: CASSSPTGVNPPLHF. In DNA form, the CDR3 reads TGTGCCAGCAGTAGCCCTACAGGGGTTAATCCACCCCTCCACTTT.